This T cell receptor beta chain stems from a study of blood T cell repertoires in COVID-19. Study at large: Sites in the United States, Italy and Spain provided acute and convalescent COVID-19 samples.

Cohort placement rested on clinical history that participants reported themselves. Among Cohort 3 donors, those recovered had two negative PCRs, clearance, or symptom resolution. Authors' data handling: Estimation of nucleated cell counts relied on the amplification of reference gene primers. Repertoires were generated with immunoSEQ multiplex PCR, while TCRdb's copy carries only in-frame clones and drops some. V and J calls plus clone size are reproduced from that table; the DNA served to infer D and trimming. The sample comprises 200,000 to 250,000 clones, approximately 80% of which are singletons, and approximately 3.6% rests with the top ten. Germline V gene sequence: CDR1 LGHDT, CDR2 YNNKEL (reference sequence). The CDR3 runs to 16 residues. With 4 bases clipped from V and 5 bases from J, the junction kept 4 bases outside the gene matches.

This TCR came from a woman aged 60-75 years who had recovered from COVID-19. Input material: PBMCs or T cells enriched from blood (not recorded which). V and J are TRBV3-1 (or the pseudogene TRBV3-2) and TRBJ2-5; 16 nucleotides line up with TRBD2. CDR3 loop: CASSPGTSGGDETQYF. The CDR3 region has the DNA TGTGCCAGCAGCCCCGGGACTAGCGGGGGGGATGAGACCCAGTACTTC.